The 21 T cell receptor beta chains below all came from one sample that was sequenced in a study of T cell responses to AZD1222 COVID-19 vaccine. Sequencing used immunoSEQ multiplex PCR; TCRdb keeps in-frame clones, though not all of them. The table lists 150,000 or so clones, around nine tenths of them singletons. The sample here was peripheral blood, taken on day 0 of AZD1222 vaccination. Source of these receptors: an adult in good health.

The rearrangement joins TRBV7-9 to TRBJ2-7; 13 positions match TRBD2. The CDR3 sequence is 14 residues long. Germline values: CDR1 SEHNR, CDR2 FQNEAQ (reference sequence). V lost 5 bases and J lost 5; bases outside the gene matches: 3. The CDR3 sequence is CASSRLAGGDEQYF. Here the CDR3 DNA reads TGTGCCAGCAGCAGACTAGCGGGAGGAGACGAGCAGTACTTC.

V and J are TRBV6-5 and TRBJ2-5, with D hard to call. Germline-derived CDR1 and CDR2 are MNHEY and SVGAGI. The CDR3 is made up of 14 amino acids. The V gene lost 1 base and the J gene lost 0 bases, with 6 bases spanning the gap. In DNA form, the CDR3 reads TGTGCCAGCAGTTACTGGACGGACCAAGAGACCCAGTACTTC. It encodes CASSYWTDQETQYF.

The chain recombines TRBV10-1 with TRBJ1-2; perhaps TRBD1 as D (5 bases). CDR3 length: 13 residues. Germline V CDR1 and CDR2: WNHNN, SYGVQD (reference sequence). The V end was cut by 5 bases, the J end by 4 bases, with 11 bases between. The CDR3 DNA follows: TGCGCCAGCAGTAGGGACGGGACCTATGGCTACACCTTC. Amino acids: CASSRDGTYGYTF.

This sequence joins TRBV19 and TRBJ1-2; unclear D gene. The germline gives CDR1 LNHDA, CDR2 SQIVND (reference sequence). The CDR3 is 15 residues long. V was pared by 0 bases and J by 4 bases, with 12 bases between. The CDR3 sequence: CASSIELGRSYGYTF. DNA of the CDR3: TGTGCCAGTAGTATAGAGCTCGGCAGGAGCTATGGCTACACCTTC.

This chain uses TRBV6-2 or TRBV6-3 with TRBJ1-2; no clear D. Germline loops: CDR1 MNHEY, CDR2 SVGEGT. Deletions cut 6 bases from V and 5 bases from J, with 16 bases between. CDR3 length equals 14 residues. The CDR3 region has the DNA TGTGCCAGCAGCCCCCTCCTACGAGGGTATGGCTACACCTTC. Protein sequence: CASSPLLRGYGYTF.

This chain connects TRBV27 to TRBJ1-2; 10 positions agree with TRBD1. The trim removed 5 bases at V and 4 bases at J, leaving 1 base unmatched. This CDR3 region has 13 residues. Germline V CDR1 and CDR2: MNHEY, SMNVEV (reference sequence). The CDR3 protein is CASSGTGAYGYTF. The CDR3 DNA reads TGTGCCAGCAGTGGGACAGGGGCCTATGGCTACACCTTC.

The chain joins TRBV28 to TRBJ1-5; maybe TRBD1 (5 bases). V lost 6 bases to trimming and J lost 0 bases, with 15 bases between them. This CDR3 is 16 amino acids long. Looked up from germline, CDR1 is MDHEN and CDR2 is SYDVKM. The CDR3 DNA follows: TGTGCCAGCAGCTCCTCAGGACACTTTAGCAATCAGCCCCAGCATTTT. Encoded protein: CASSSSGHFSNQPQHF.

The chain combines TRBV7-8 with TRBJ2-5; 13 nucleotides agree with TRBD2. The junction had 6 bases not matched to a gene; V was cut back by 4 bases and J by 1 base. Per germline, CDR1 SGHVS and CDR2 FQNEAQ. This CDR3 is 17 amino acids long. CDR3 in DNA: TGTGCCAGCAGCTCCAGACTAGCGGGGGGCTCCCAAGAGACCCAGTACTTC. This translates into CASSSRLAGGSQETQYF.

The chain joins TRBV30 to TRBJ1-6, with D unclear. In germline, CDR1 is GTSNPN, CDR2 SVGIG (reference sequence). The CDR3 contains 13 residues. Trimming removed 0 bases at V and 8 bases at J, with 8 bases between. CDR3: CAWSVSHDSPLHF. Here the CDR3 DNA reads TGTGCCTGGAGTGTATCCCATGATTCACCCCTCCACTTT.

V usage is TRBV5-4 and J usage is TRBJ1-2, with 11 bases identical to TRBD1. Germline V CDR1 and CDR2: SGHNT, YYREEE (reference sequence). The ends lost 4 bases at V and 1 base at J; junction bases unmatched: 9. This CDR3 region has 17 residues. The CDR3 here is CASSTERTGGHNYGYTF. Here the CDR3 DNA reads TGTGCCAGCAGCACCGAACGGACAGGGGGCCATAACTATGGCTACACCTTC.

This sequence joins TRBV6-5 and TRBJ1-5, with 9 bases aligning to TRBD1. V was clipped by 5 bases and J by 7 bases; unmatched bases: 9. CDR3 length: 15 amino acids. CDR1 and CDR2 from the germline V gene are MNHEY and SVGAGI. The CDR3 bases are TGTGCCAGCAGTCCTACAGGGGGCATTCGGCAGCCCCAGCATTTT. Protein: CASSPTGGIRQPQHF.

V is TRBV7-8 and J is TRBJ1-1, with 7 bases matching TRBD1. From germline, CDR1 is SGHVS and CDR2 FQNEAQ. After removal of 7 bases from V and 4 bases from J, the junction contained 12 bases not matched to a gene. The length of the CDR3 is 15 residues. The CDR3 protein is CASKPRGGQGTEAFF. The CDR3 DNA sequence: TGTGCCAGCAAGCCCAGGGGGGGGCAGGGCACTGAAGCTTTCTTT.

The chain couples TRBV6-1 to TRBJ2-1, with D maybe TRBD2 (5 bases). The V end lost 7 bases, the J end lost 0 bases, and 10 bases lay between the germline ends. CDR1 and CDR2 (germline): MNHNS, SASEGT. The CDR3 extends over 14 amino acids. The CDR3 loop is CASNPGSSYNEQFF. DNA of the CDR3: TGTGCCAGCAATCCGGGAAGCTCCTACAATGAGCAGTTCTTC.

The chain employs TRBV27 and TRBJ1-5; D not certain. The CDR3 has 14 residues. CDR1 and CDR2 (germline): MNHEY, SMNVEV (reference sequence). V was trimmed by 4 bases and J by 1 base, leaving 8 bases between them. Here the CDR3 reads CASSSHVSNQPQHF. The CDR3 coding sequence is TGTGCCAGCAGTTCACATGTGAGCAATCAGCCCCAGCATTTT.

This clone was found once. The chain recombines TRBV5-1 with TRBJ2-7, with 10 bases lining up with TRBD1. Germline V lookup: CDR1 SGHRS, CDR2 YFSETQ. The CDR3 contains 17 residues. V trimming: 2 bases; J trimming: 5 bases; junction bases outside the gene matches: 13. CDR3 DNA sequence: TGCGCCAGCAGCTTTTCACTTACAGGACAGGGGGGGAACGAGCAGTACTTC. It specifies CASSFSLTGQGGNEQYF.

The J gene is TRBJ2-7, the V gene TRBV11-3; 7 nucleotides match TRBD1. Germline CDR1 and CDR2: SGHNT and YENEEA. The CDR3 has 15 amino acids. The ends lost 7 bases at V and 4 bases at J; junction bases unmatched: 13. The chain's CDR3 is CASKKTGTALYEQYF. The DNA for the CDR3 is TGTGCCAGCAAAAAAACCGGGACAGCGCTTTACGAGCAGTACTTC.

The chain recombines TRBV5-4 with TRBJ2-2; D may be TRBD1 or TRBD2 (5 bases each). This CDR3 is 16 amino acids long. Germline CDR1 and CDR2: SGHNT and YYREEE (reference sequence). V lost 4 bases and J 2 bases, leaving 15 bases between the germline ends. The CDR3 is CASSGGFPINTGELFF. Here the CDR3 DNA reads TGTGCCAGCAGCGGGGGATTCCCTATCAACACCGGGGAGCTGTTTTTT.

A single count supports this clone. The chain employs TRBV7-9 and TRBJ1-2, with TRBD1 matching 8 bases. J was trimmed by 5 bases and V by 3 bases; bases with no gene match: 8. CDR3 length: 15 residues. Looked up from germline, CDR1 is SEHNR and CDR2 is FQNEAQ (reference sequence). For the CDR3, the DNA is TGTGCCAGCAGCTTTGACAGGGGAGGAGGGTATGGCTACACCTTC. As protein: CASSFDRGGGYGYTF.

This chain uses TRBV29-1 with TRBJ1-5, with no clear D. This CDR3 contains 14 residues. Per the germline V gene, CDR1 is SQVTM and CDR2 is ANQGSEA. Trimming removed 4 bases at V and 4 bases at J, with 14 bases between. In nucleotides, the CDR3 is TGCAGCGTTGGAGGCGGCACCTTTAATCAGCCCCAGCATTTT. Translating it yields CSVGGGTFNQPQHF.

This rearrangement joins TRBV7-2 to TRBJ1-1; TRBD1 might be the D (6 bases). V lost 4 bases, J lost 5 bases, and 17 bases lay in between. CDR3 size: 15 residues. Germline assignment: CDR1 SGHTA and CDR2 FQGNSA. This chain's CDR3 is CASSSATGLRTEAFF. The CDR3 nucleotides are TGTGCCAGCAGCTCAGCTACAGGGTTGAGGACTGAAGCTTTCTTT. The whole variable domain, remainder taken from reference TRBV7-2 and TRBJ1-1, is GAGVSQSPSNKVTEKGKDVELRCDPISGHTALYWYRQSLGQGLEFLIYFQGNSAPDKSGLPSDRFSAERTGGSVSTLTIQRTQQEDSAVYLCASSSATGLRTEAFFGQGTRLTVV.

The count of this clone is one. The genes are TRBV30 and TRBJ1-1; no clear D. The germline gives CDR1 GTSNPN, CDR2 SVGIG (reference sequence). Trimming removed 0 bases at V and 2 bases at J, with 7 bases between. This CDR3 has 13 residues. The CDR3 DNA follows: TGTGCCTGGAGTGTCAACCCCAACACTGAAGCTTTCTTT. It yields the protein CAWSVNPNTEAFF.